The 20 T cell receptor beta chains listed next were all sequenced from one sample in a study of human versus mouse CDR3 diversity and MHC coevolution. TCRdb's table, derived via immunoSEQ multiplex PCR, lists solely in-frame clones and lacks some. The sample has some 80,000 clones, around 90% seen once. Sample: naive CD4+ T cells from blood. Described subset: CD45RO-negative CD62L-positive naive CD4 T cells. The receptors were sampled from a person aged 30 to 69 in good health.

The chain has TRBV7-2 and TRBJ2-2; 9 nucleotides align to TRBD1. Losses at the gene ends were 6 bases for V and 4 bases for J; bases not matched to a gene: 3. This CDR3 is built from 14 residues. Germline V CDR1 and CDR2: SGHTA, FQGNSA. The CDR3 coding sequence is TGTGCCAGCAGTTGGGACAGGGTCACCGGGGAGCTGTTTTTT. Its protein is CASSWDRVTGELFF.

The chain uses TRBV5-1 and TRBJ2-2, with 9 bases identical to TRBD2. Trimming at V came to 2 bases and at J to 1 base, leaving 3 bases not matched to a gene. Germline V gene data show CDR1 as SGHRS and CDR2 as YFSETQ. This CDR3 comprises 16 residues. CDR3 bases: TGCGCCAGCAGCTTTCGGACTAGCGAGAACACCGGGGAGCTGTTTTTT. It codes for CASSFRTSENTGELFF.

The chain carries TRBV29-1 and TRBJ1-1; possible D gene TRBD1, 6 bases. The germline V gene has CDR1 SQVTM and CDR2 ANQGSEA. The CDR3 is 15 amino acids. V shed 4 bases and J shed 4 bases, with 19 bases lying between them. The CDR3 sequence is CSVGPGLTGSTEAFF. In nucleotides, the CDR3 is TGCAGCGTTGGGCCCGGTCTCACAGGGAGCACTGAAGCTTTCTTT. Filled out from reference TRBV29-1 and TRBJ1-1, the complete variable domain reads SAVISQKPSRDICQRGTSLTIQCQVDSQVTMMFWYRQQPGQSLTLIATANQGSEATYESGFVIDKFPISRPNLTFSTLTVSNMSPEDSSIYLCSVGPGLTGSTEAFFGQGTRLTVV.

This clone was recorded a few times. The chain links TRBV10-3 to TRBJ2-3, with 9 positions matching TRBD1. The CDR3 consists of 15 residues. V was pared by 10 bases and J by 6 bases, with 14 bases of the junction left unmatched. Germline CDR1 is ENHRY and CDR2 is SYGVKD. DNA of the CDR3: TGTGCCACCGGAGCCGGGACAGGGAGTAGTGATACGCAGTATTTT. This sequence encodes CATGAGTGSSDTQYF.

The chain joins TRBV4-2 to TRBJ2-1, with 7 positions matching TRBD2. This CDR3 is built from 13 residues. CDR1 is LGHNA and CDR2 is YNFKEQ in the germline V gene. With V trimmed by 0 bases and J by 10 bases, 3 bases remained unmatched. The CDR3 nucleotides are TGTGCCAGCAGCCAAGATGGGGAGGGAGAGCAGTTCTTC. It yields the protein CASSQDGEGEQFF.

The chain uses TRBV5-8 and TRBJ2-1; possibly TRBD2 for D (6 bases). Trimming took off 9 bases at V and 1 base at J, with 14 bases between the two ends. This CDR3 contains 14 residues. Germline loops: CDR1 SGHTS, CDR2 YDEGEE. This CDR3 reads CAIGGGKSYNEQFF. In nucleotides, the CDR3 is TGTGCCATAGGTGGGGGGAAGTCCTACAATGAGCAGTTCTTC.

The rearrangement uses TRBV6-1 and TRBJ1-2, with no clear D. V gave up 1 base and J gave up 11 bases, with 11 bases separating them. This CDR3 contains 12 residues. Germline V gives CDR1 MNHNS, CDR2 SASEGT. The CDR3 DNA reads TGTGCCAGCAGTGAAGTGAGGGTTTCGTACACCTTC. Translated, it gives CASSEVRVSYTF.

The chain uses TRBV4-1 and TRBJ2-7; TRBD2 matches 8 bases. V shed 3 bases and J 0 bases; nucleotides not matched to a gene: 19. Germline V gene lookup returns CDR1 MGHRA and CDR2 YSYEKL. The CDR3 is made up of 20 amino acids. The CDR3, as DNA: TGCGCCAGCAGCCACGCCTTTCCGGTAGCGGGGCAACCGAACTCCTACGAGCAGTACTTC. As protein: CASSHAFPVAGQPNSYEQYF.

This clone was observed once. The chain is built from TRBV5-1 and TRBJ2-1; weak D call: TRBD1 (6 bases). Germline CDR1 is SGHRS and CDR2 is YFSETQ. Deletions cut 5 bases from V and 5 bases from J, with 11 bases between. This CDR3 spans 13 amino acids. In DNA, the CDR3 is TGCGCCAGCAGTCTCGACAGGAACAATGAGCAGTTCTTC. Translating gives CASSLDRNNEQFF.

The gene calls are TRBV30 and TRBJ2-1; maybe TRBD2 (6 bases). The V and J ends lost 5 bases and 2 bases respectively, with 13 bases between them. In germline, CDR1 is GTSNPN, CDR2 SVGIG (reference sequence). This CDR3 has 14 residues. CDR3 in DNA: TGTGCCTGGGGGCCGGGGGTTACCTACAATGAGCAGTTCTTC. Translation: CAWGPGVTYNEQFF.

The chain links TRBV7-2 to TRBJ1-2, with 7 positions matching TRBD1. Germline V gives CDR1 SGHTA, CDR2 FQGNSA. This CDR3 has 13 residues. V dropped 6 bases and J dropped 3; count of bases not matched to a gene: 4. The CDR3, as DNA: TGTGCCAGCAGAACTCAGGGGGACTATGGCTACACCTTC. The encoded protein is CASRTQGDYGYTF.

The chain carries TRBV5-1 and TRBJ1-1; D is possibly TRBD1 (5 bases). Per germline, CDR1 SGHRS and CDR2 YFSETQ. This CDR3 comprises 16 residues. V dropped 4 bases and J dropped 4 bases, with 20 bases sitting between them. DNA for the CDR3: TGCGCCAGCAGCCGGGGGGGTGCGGGAGGGATCACTGAAGCTTTCTTT. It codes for CASSRGGAGGITEAFF.

The CDR3 nucleotides read TGTGCCAGCAGTATCGGACAGGGAAGGATGAACACTGAAGCTTTCTTT. It is translated as CASSIGQGRMNTEAFF. The chain joins TRBV6-6 to TRBJ1-1, with 8 nucleotides matching TRBD1. The CDR3 runs 16 residues. Germline CDR1 is MNHNY and CDR2 is SVGAGI (reference sequence). The junction had 8 bases not matched to a gene; V was cut back by 5 bases and J by 0 bases.

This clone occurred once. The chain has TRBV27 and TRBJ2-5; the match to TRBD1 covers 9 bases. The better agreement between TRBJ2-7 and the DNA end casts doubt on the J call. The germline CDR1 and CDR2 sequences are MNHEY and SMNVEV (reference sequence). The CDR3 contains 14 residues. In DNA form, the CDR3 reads TGTGCCAGCAGTAACCGGGACAGGGTTAACGAGCAGTACTTC. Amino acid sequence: CASSNRDRVNEQYF.

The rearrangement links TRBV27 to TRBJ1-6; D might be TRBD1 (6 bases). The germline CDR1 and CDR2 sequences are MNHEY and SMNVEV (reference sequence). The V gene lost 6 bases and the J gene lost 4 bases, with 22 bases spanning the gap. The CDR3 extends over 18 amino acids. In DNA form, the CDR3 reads TGTGCCAGCAGAGTTAGGGGATCTCCAGGGGTATATAATTCACCCCTCCACTTT. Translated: CASRVRGSPGVYNSPLHF.

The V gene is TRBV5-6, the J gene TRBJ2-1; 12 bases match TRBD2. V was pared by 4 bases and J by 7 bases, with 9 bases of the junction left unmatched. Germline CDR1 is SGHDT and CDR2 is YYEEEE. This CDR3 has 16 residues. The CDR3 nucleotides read TGTGCCAGCAGCCTTCTAGCGGGAGGGGTGGGGAATGAGCAGTTCTTC. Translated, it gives CASSLLAGGVGNEQFF.

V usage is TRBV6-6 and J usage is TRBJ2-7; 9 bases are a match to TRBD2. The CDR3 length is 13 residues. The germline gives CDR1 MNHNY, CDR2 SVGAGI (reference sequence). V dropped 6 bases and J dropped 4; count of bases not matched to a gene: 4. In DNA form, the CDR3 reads TGTGCCAGCAGGGCGGGGGGGCCTTACGAGCAGTACTTC. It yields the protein CASRAGGPYEQYF.

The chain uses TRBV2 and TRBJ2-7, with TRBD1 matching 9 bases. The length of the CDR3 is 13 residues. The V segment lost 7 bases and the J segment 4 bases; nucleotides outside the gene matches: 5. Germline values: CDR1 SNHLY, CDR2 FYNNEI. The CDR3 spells CASKTGGIYEQYF. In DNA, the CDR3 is TGTGCCAGCAAGACAGGGGGTATTTACGAGCAGTACTTC.

The CDR3 loop reads CASSGQGAGETQYF. CDR3 nucleotide sequence: TGTGCCAGCAGCGGACAGGGGGCAGGAGAGACCCAGTACTTC. The chain couples TRBV2 to TRBJ2-5; TRBD1 aligns across 11 bases. Germline CDR1 is SNHLY and CDR2 is FYNNEI. After removal of 6 bases from V and 4 bases from J, the junction contained 4 bases not matched to a gene. The CDR3 length is 14 residues.

CDR3 amino acids: CASSLRESAEAFF. CDR3 nucleotide sequence: TGTGCCAGCTCACTGAGAGAAAGTGCTGAAGCTTTCTTT. The chain carries TRBV18 and TRBJ1-1; D unresolved. The CDR3 sequence is 13 residues long. The V and J ends lost 4 bases and 6 bases respectively, with 12 bases between them. CDR1 and CDR2 (germline): KGHSH, LQKENI. Full variable domain (rest looked up from reference TRBV18 and TRBJ1-1): NAGVMQNPRHLVRRRGQEARLRCSPMKGHSHVYWYRQLPEEGLKFMVYLQKENIIDESGMPKERFSAEFPKEGPSILRIQQVVRGDSAAYFCASSLRESAEAFFGQGTRLTVV.